This T cell receptor (beta chain) was identified in a study of cytomegalovirus exposure and HLA in healthy donors (dated by TCRdb to the late 2010s). Some background on the complete study: In an earlier analysis of under 750 of the donors, approximately 300 Gb of sequence data and 90 million to 120 million unique TCR beta sequences from roughly 200 million T cells were reported. Around 300 gigabases of sequencing data and tens of millions of unique TCR sequences were included in an early release covering about 700 HLA-typed donors. Of the 350 to 450 genotyped donors, 81% were placed in the genetic ancestry cluster associated with self-reported Caucasian donors. The study aimed to test whether cataloging public T cell receptors could reveal signatures of past pathogen exposure. The study used immunosequencing to profile the T cell repertoires of 666 subjects and linked those repertoires to cytomegalovirus serostatus. Along with the roughly 670-subject first cohort, a separate validation cohort of over a hundred different subjects was used. High-throughput TCR immunosequencing, statistical association of individual TCRs with disease status, and machine learning were combined to predict cytomegalovirus infection status. A later analysis re-analyzed previously published TCR beta repertoires from roughly 690 donors and added high-resolution HLA genotyping to study TCR occurrence patterns. In the later analysis, no new phenotypic data were used to find candidate immune exposures; instead, reliance was placed on TCR beta sequences and their occurrence across donors. An earlier analysis of roughly 600 of the donors used high-throughput TCR beta sequencing to judge whether each TCR beta V gene segment behaved as functional or pseudogenic. Alongside the repertoire data, information on donor age, sex, ethnicity and CMV serostatus was compiled. In a later genetic analysis, genome-wide SNP genotypes for about 55% of the 666 donors were used, and that subset was treated as a discovery cohort. Every repertoire in the discovery cohort had been generated on one and the same sequencing platform. Both class I and class II loci were covered by HLA typing, at four-digit resolution. The number of donors typed differed by locus, with 629-630 for A, B, C, DRB1 and DQB1, roughly 520 for DQA1, 600 to 610 for DPA1, and under 490 for DPB1. Because of strong linkage in the cohort, roughly five DR-DQ haplotypes were treated as single units for association and clustering. Across approximately 400 genotyped donors of the cohort, an average of roughly 200,000 unique TCR beta nucleotide sequences per donor were sequenced, and approximately 17% of those sequences were non-productive. Overall study results and their limits: Immune exposure information for the cohort was limited to CMV serostatus. Correlated functional status among segregating V segments might reflect linkage disequilibrium, but an unknown experimental factor could not be ruled out. It was suggested by the authors that the approach could potentially be generalized to other disease states and immunological phenotypes. Because counts were too low, roughly 17 rarely observed V segments, including chromosome 9 orphons, were left out of the earlier analysis of about 500 of the donors. HLA typing was unavailable for some donors at each locus, so association tests used only the typed subset. A further reported finding was that TCR beta sequences accurately predicted the HLA-A and HLA-B alleles for most subjects in the first cohort. Some IMGT-functional V segments, including TRBV6-2 and TRBV6-3, could not be distinguished by the 87-base-pair reads and were therefore excluded. When HLA alleles, especially DR and DQ, strongly co-occurred, TCR associations were difficult to assign to individual alleles. In both the original and validation cohorts, the classifier was reported to diagnose cytomegalovirus status with high specificity and sensitivity. Most CMV-associated TCR beta chains appeared to be HLA-restricted in a later analysis, and the HLA associations seemed to be driven largely by CMV exposure. Compared with equally common non-associated chains, HLA-associated TCR beta chains in a later analysis were more clonally expanded and had lower generation probabilities. The cohort was sequenced for TCR beta chains only, and without alpha or paired-chain data the features that could be detected were limited. In vitro tests confirmed that a few of the cytomegalovirus-associated TCR beta chains recognize cytomegalovirus antigens. According to a later analysis, parvovirus B19, influenza, CMV and Epstein-Barr virus appeared linked to several top co-occurrence clusters. A cluster of highly shared sequence variants was judged likely to represent a technical artifact of the sequencing pipeline. In a later genetic analysis, fewer N-insertions in productive TCRs were reported among donors in an Asian-associated ancestry cluster than the roughly 700-donor mean. In a later analysis, TCR association rates were found to vary across HLA loci, with the most associated TCRs seen for DRB1 alleles and the fewest for HLA-C alleles. Across donors, most TCR sequences were observed very rarely, whereas some public TCRs were present in many individuals. The study listed approximately 150 TCR beta chains as associated with cytomegalovirus. Specific HLA alleles were associated with roughly 16,000 TCR beta sequences at a false discovery rate of 0.05 in a later analysis. In a later genetic analysis, a missense DCLRE1C variant was associated with V-gene and J-gene trimming of TCR beta chains, and the association was replicated in an independent cohort. Presence/absence analyses assumed roughly uniform sequencing depth across donors, an assumption that may not hold. Broadly in line with IMGT annotations, most TCR beta V segments showed up in productive rearrangements about 87% or about 30% of the time in an earlier analysis of around 550 of the donors.

Including the terminal cysteine and phenylalanine, the CDR3 comprises 13 residues. The entry retains the CDR3 DNA only, 39 bases that are in frame from base 1. V loses 3 bases of germline sequence and J loses 0 bases, and the interval between the two ends is 5 bases. The germline V gene supplies CDR1 SNHLY and CDR2 FYNNEI. This clone was picked up a small number of times. What this receptor recognizes is not known. One base away there is no much larger clone; base qualities are not given. The protocol used for the library was the immunoSEQ multiplex PCR assay. The multiplex PCR relied on a mix of 60 forward primers for TCR Vbeta segments and 13 reverse primers for TCR Jbeta segments. The CDR3 region of rearranged TCR beta genes was amplified from genomic DNA by a multiplex PCR assay. The Illumina HiSeq System was used to sequence the amplified TCR beta libraries as 87-base-pair reads. Per the original workflow: Across the 500 to 850 repertoires, a later analysis counted some 80 million unique TCR beta chains, around 10 million of which were shared by at least two donors. A nearest-neighbor algorithm error-corrected the raw reads and collapsed the reads into unique sequences, merging closely related sequences to remove PCR and sequencing errors. Alignment of CDR3 sequences to IMGT reference sequences was used to assign V, D and J gene segments. Each retained sequence needed at least a six-nucleotide match to both a V gene segment and a J gene segment. A rearrangement counted as productive if the CDR3 had no stop codons and remained in frame with V and J, and every other rearrangement counted as non-productive. Following IMGT convention, CDR3 was defined as the stretch from the second conserved V-encoded cysteine up to the conserved J-encoded phenylalanine. In an earlier analysis of around 570 of the donors, sequences lacking an unambiguous match to a single V gene segment were excluded. An earlier analysis of a few hundred of the donors called V segments functional above 56.7% productive rearrangements and segregating when the between-donor standard deviation exceeded 5%. A statistical classification framework was developed to diagnose cytomegalovirus status using the catalog of TCR beta chain sequences. In a later analysis, TCR nucleotide sequences were compared against IMGT/GENE-DB human TR gene sequences so that V and J genes could be assigned. In a later analysis, CDR3 sequences and most-parsimonious VDJ recombination scenarios were assigned using the TCRdist pipeline. In a later analysis, each TCR beta chain was defined by its CDR3 amino acid sequence together with its V-gene family, and reads lacking a unique V-gene family were excluded. As a way to deal with suspected cross-contamination and a sequencing artifact, a later analysis dropped 450 to 600 nucleotide sequences that were highly shared and had low generation probability. A later analysis calculated a clonal expansion index for each public chain from normalized within-repertoire ranks of inferred template counts. Generation probabilities in a later analysis came from a VDJ recombination model fitted to out-of-frame rearrangements, and those results were checked against IGoR. In a later analysis, TCR-TCR, TCR-HLA and TCR-CMV co-occurrence was scored with hypergeometric tests, and a repertoire-size bias correction was applied to TCR pairs. A later analysis estimated false discovery rates by permuting HLA or CMV assignments 20 times. In a later analysis, co-occurring TCRs were grouped using DBSCAN, with TCRdist sequence similarity added in when clustering inside HLA-allele-positive subsets. For co-occurrence clustering, repertoires with fewer than 30,000 or more than 120,000 public chains were excluded, along with 4 to 6 repertoires with anomalous nucleotide sharing. In TCRdb, the immuneACCESS table is reduced to in-frame sequences with V and J assigned. These tables do not hold every clone; where another copy was compared, an unresolved V gene accounts for under half, and the others remain unexplained. V and J calls and clone size are those listed in that table; D and trimming were worked out from the DNA. The sample profile shows fewer than 55,000 clones; about 70% of them were found once. The top ten constitute around 22% of the sample.

In total, roughly 710 healthy bone marrow donors made up the cohort. All cohort members were sampled while nominally healthy, although unrecorded immune exposures were likely present. The donor tested CMV seropositive and was one of the 289 seropositive cohort members. Each donor provided a peripheral blood sample, and peripheral blood mononuclear cells were used for TCR beta sequencing. The Qiagen DNeasy Blood Extraction Kit was used to extract genomic DNA from the blood cell samples. This TCR came from a woman in her forties or fifties in good health and CMV-seropositive. This chain is built from TRBV2 and TRBJ1-2, with the D gene call left open. The sequenced sample consisted of PBMCs. CDR3 region: CASSDLANYGYTF. The nucleotides read TGTGCCAGCAGTGATCTAGCTAACTATGGCTACACCTTC.